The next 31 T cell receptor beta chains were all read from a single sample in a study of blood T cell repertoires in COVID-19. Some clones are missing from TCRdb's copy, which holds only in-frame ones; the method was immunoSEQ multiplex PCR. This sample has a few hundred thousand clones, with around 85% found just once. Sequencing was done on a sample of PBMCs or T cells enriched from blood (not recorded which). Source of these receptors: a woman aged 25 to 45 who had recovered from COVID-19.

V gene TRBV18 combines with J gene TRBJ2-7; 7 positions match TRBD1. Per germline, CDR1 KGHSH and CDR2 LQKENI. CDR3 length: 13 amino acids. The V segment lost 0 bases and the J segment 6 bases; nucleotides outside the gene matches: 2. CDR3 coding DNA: TGTGCCAGCTCACCACCGAACAGGGGCGAGCAGTACTTC. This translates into CASSPPNRGEQYF.

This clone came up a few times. The CDR3 region is CASSPYRGTDEQYF. The CDR3 DNA follows: TGTGCCAGCAGCCCATACCGGGGAACGGACGAGCAGTACTTC. The J gene is TRBJ2-7, the V gene TRBV7-8; a weak D match, TRBD2 (5 bases). The V end lost 5 bases, the J end lost 5 bases, and 16 bases lay between the germline ends. This CDR3 contains 14 residues. Per the germline V gene, CDR1 is SGHVS and CDR2 is FQNEAQ.

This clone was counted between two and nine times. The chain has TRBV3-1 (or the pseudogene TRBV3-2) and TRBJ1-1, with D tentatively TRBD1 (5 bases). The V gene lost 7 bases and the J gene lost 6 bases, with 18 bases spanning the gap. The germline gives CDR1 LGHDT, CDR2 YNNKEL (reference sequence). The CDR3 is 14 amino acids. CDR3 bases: TGTGCCAGCATCTCGAACAGGCCGTTTCCTGAAGCTTTCTTT. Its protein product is CASISNRPFPEAFF.

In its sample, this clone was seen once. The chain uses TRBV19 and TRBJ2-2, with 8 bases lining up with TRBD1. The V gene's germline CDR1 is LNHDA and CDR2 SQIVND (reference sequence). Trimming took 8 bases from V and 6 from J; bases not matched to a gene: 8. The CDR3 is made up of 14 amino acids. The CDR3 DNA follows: TGTGCCAGTGCCCGGACAGGGAGAGCCGGGGAGCTGTTTTTT. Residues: CASARTGRAGELFF.

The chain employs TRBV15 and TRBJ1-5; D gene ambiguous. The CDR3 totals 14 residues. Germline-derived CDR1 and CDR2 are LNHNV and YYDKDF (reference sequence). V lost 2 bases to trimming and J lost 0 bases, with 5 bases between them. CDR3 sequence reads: CATSRLYSNQPQHF. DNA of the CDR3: TGTGCCACCAGCAGACTTTATAGCAATCAGCCCCAGCATTTT.

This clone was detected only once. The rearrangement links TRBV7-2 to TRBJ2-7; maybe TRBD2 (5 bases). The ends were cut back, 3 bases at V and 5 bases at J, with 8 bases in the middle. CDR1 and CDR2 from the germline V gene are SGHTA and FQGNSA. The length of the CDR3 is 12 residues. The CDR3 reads CASSLYGDEQYF. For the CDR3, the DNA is TGTGCCAGCAGCTTGTACGGGGACGAGCAGTACTTC.

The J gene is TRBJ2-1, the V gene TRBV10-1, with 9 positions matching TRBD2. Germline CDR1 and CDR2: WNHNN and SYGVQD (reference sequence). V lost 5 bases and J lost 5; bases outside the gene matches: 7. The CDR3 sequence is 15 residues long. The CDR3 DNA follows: TGCGCCAGCAGTCCCGCGGGAGGGCCCGACAATGAGCAGTTCTTC. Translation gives CASSPAGGPDNEQFF.

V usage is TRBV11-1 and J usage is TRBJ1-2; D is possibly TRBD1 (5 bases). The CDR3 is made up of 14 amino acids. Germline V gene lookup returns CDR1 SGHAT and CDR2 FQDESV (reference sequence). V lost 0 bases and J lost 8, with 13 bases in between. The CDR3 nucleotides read TGTGCCAGCAGCTTAGCGGGGCGTCCAGCCGGCTACACCTTC. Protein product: CASSLAGRPAGYTF. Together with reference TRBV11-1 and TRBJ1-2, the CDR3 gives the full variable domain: EAEVAQSPRYKITEKSQAVAFWCDPISGHATLYWYRQILGQGPELLVQFQDESVVDDSQLPKDRFSAERLKGVDSTLKIQPAELGDSAMYLCASSLAGRPAGYTFGSGTRLTVV.

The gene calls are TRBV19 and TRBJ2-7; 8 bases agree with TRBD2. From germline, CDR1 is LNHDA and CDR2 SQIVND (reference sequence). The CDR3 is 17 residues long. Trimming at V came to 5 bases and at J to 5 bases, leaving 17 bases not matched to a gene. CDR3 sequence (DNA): TGTGCCAGTAGTCCCCGGGGGGGGCTAGCGGCCCGGGACGAGCAGTACTTC. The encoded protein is CASSPRGGLAARDEQYF.

The CDR3 sequence is CASSPAPGTGGPYSNQPQHF. The CDR3 DNA is TGTGCCAGCAGTCCCGCACCCGGGACAGGGGGCCCGTATAGCAATCAGCCCCAGCATTTT. The rearrangement links TRBV27 to TRBJ1-5, with 12 bases matching TRBD1. The J segment lost 0 bases and the V segment lost 5 bases, leaving 14 bases of the junction unmatched. Per germline, CDR1 MNHEY and CDR2 SMNVEV (reference sequence). This CDR3 comprises 20 residues.

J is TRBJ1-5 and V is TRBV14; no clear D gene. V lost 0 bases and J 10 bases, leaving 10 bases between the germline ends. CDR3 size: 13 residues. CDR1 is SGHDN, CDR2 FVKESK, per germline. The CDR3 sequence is CASSQDLRAPQHF. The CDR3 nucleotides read TGTGCCAGCAGCCAAGACCTACGCGCCCCCCAGCATTTT.

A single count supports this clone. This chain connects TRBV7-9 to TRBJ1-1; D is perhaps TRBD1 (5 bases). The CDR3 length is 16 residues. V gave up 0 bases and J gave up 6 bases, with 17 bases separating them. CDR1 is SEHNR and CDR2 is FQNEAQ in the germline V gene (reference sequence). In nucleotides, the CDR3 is TGTGCCAGCAGCTTAGCGGGCGGGGGATCAAGGGCTGAAGCTTTCTTT. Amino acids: CASSLAGGGSRAEAFF.

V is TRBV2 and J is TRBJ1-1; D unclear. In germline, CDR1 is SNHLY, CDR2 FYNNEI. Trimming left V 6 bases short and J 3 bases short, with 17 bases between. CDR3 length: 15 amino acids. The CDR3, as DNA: TGTGCCAGCAGGAAAAGGAGGGCAGACTACACTGAAGCTTTCTTT. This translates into CASRKRRADYTEAFF.

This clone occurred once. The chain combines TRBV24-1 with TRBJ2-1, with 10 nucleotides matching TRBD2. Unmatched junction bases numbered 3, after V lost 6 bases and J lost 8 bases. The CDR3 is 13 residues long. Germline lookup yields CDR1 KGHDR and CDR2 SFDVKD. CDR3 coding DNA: TGTGCCACCAGTATCCTAGCGGGAGATGAGCAGTTCTTC. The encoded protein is CATSILAGDEQFF.

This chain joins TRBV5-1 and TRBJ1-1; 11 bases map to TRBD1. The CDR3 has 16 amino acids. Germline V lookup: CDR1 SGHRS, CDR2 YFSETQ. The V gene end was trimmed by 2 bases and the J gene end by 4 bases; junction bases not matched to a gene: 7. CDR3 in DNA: TGCGCCAGCAGCTTAACCCCCGGGACAGGGGGCACTGAAGCTTTCTTT. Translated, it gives CASSLTPGTGGTEAFF.

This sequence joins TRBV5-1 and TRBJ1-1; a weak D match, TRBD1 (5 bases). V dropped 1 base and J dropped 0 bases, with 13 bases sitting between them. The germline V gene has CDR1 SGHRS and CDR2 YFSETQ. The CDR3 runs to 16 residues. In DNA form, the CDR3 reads TGCGCCAGCAGCTTGAGGGGATTAGGGATGAACACTGAAGCTTTCTTT. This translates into CASSLRGLGMNTEAFF.

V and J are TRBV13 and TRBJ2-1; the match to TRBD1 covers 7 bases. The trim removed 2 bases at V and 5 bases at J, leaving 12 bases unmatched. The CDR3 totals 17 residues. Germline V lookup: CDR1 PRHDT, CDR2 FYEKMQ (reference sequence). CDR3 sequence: CASSLKAGTESDNEQFF. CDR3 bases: TGTGCCAGCAGCTTAAAGGCCGGGACAGAAAGCGACAATGAGCAGTTCTTC.

The CDR3 loop is CATAQGIQGKQYF. Here the CDR3 DNA reads TGTGCCACCGCTCAGGGGATACAAGGGAAGCAGTACTTC. V gene TRBV28 combines with J gene TRBJ2-7, with TRBD1 as a possible D gene (6 bases). This CDR3 is built from 13 residues. Between the trimmed V and J ends, which lost 10 bases and 8 bases, there was a span of 21 bases. CDR1 and CDR2 (germline): MDHEN, SYDVKM.

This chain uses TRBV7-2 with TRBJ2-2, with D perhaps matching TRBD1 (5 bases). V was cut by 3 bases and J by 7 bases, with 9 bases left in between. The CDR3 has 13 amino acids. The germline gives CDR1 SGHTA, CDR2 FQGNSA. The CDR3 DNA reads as TGTGCCAGCAGCTTTCAAAGGGGCGGGGAGCTGTTTTTT. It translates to CASSFQRGGELFF.

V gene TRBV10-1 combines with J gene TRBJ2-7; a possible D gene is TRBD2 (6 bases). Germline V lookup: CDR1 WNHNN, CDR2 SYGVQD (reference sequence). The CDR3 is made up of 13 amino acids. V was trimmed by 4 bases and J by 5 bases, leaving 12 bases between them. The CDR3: CASSGGRRNEQYF. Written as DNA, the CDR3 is TGCGCCAGCAGTGGAGGGAGGAGGAACGAGCAGTACTTC.

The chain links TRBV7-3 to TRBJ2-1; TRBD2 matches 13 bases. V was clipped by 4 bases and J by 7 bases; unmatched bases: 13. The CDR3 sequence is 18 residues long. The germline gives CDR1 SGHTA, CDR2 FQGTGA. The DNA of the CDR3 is TGTGCCAGCAGCTACCCCCCCGGGACTAGCGGGATTTCAAATGAGCAGTTCTTC. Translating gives CASSYPPGTSGISNEQFF.

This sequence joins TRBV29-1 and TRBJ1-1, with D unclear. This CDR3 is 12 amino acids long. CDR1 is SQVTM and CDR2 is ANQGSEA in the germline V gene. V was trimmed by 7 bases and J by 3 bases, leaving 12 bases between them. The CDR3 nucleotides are TGCAGCGAATCCGACGGAGACACTGAAGCTTTCTTT. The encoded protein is CSESDGDTEAFF.

In nucleotides, the CDR3 is TGTGCCAGCAGCCGAAACCGGGACACAGAGACCCAGTACTTC. Encoded protein: CASSRNRDTETQYF. The chain carries TRBV7-3 and TRBJ2-5, with TRBD1 as a possible D gene (6 bases). This CDR3 comprises 14 residues. Trimming removed 5 bases from V and 4 bases from J, with 14 bases in between. Germline V gene data show CDR1 as SGHTA and CDR2 as FQGTGA.

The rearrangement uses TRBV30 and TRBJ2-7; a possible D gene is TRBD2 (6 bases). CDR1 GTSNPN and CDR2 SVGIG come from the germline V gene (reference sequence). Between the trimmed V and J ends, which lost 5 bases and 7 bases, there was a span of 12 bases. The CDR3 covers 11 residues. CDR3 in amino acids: CAWGTDREQYF. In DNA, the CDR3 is TGTGCCTGGGGGACTGACCGAGAGCAGTACTTC. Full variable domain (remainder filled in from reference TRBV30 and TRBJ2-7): SQTIHQWPATLVQPVGSPLSLECTVEGTSNPNLYWYRQAAGRGLQLLFYSVGIGQISSEVPQNLSASRPQDRQFILSSKKLLLSDSGFYLCAWGTDREQYFGPGTRLTVT.

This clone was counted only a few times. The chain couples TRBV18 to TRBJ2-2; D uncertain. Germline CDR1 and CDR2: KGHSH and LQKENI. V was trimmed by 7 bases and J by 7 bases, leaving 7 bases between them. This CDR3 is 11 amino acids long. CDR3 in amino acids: CASLRGGELFF. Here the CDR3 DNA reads TGTGCCAGCTTGAGAGGCGGGGAGCTGTTTTTT.

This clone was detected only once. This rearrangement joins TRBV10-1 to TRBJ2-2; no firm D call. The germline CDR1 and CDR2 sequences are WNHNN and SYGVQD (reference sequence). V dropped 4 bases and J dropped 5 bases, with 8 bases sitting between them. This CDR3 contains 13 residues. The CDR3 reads CASSGRVTGELFF. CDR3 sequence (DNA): TGCGCCAGCAGTGGTCGGGTTACCGGGGAGCTGTTTTTT.

The CDR3 DNA sequence: TGTGCCAGCAGCTTGGGAGGGGCGGGGGGCGCGCCCTACAATGAGCAGTTCTTC. This encodes CASSLGGAGGAPYNEQFF. V is TRBV5-5 and J is TRBJ2-1; 8 bases match TRBD2. The CDR3 runs 18 residues. The germline gives CDR1 SGHKS, CDR2 YYEKEE (reference sequence). Trimming took 0 bases from V and 2 from J; bases not matched to a gene: 10. Filled out from reference TRBV5-5 and TRBJ2-1, the complete variable domain reads DAGVTQSPTHLIKTRGQQVTLRCSPISGHKSVSWYQQVLGQGPQFIFQYYEKEERGRGNFPDRFSARQFPNYSSELNVNALLLGDSALYLCASSLGGAGGAPYNEQFFGPGTRLTVL.

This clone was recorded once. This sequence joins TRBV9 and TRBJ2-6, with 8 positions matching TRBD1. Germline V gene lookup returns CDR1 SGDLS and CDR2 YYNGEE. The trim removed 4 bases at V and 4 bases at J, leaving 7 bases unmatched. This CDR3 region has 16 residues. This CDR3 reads CASSPAGGRGANVLTF. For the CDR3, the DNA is TGTGCCAGCAGCCCGGCAGGGGGCAGGGGGGCCAACGTCCTGACTTTC. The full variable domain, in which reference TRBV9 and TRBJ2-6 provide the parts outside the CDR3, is DSGVTQTPKHLITATGQRVTLRCSPRSGDLSVYWYQQSLDQGLQFLIQYYNGEERAKGNILERFSAQQFPDLHSELNLSSLELGDSALYFCASSPAGGRGANVLTFGAGSRLTVL.

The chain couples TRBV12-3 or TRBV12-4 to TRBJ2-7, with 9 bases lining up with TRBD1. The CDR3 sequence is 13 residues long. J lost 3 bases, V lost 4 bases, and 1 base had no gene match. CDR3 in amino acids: CASSWGQGYEQYF. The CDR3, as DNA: TGTGCCAGCAGTTGGGGACAGGGCTACGAGCAGTACTTC.

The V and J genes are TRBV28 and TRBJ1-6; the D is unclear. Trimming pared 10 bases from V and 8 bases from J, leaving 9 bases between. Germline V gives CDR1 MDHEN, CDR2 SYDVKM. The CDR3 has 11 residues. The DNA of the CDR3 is TGTGCCACCAAGTCAGATTCACCCCTCCACTTT. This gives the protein CATKSDSPLHF.

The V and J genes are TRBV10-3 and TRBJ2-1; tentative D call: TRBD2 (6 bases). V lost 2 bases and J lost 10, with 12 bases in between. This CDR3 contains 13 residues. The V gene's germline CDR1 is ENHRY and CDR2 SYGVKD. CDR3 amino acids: CAISEALAEEQFF. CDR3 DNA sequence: TGTGCCATCAGTGAGGCTTTAGCGGAAGAGCAGTTCTTC.